This TCR beta chain was profiled in a study of T-cell memory formation after mild COVID-19. Background on the study: Clustering of TCRs was largely donor specific.

From 5'RACE with constant-segment primers came TCR alpha and TCR beta cDNA libraries that carried sample barcodes and UMIs. TCRdb re-called the 5' RACE reads with MiXCR, one entry per CDR3 protein. Here the sample spans tens of thousands of distinct CDR3 sequences, about a tenth being singletons. Study-wide results and limits: Proof of SARS-CoV-2 specificity was absent for the second-wave clones that crested on day 37. Those CD4+ clones that contracted were mainly in CM and EM (CD8+ ones in EMRA).

At least ten counts were recorded for this clonotype. The antigen remains undetermined. This sequence was found in a man aged 18 to 35 who had mild COVID-19 (a few samples of this study predate the infection). Cell type and time point are not known. What was sequenced was PBMCs or a T cell subset sorted from them (not recorded which).

The CDR3 spells CASSLVAGGGTGELFF. For the CDR3, the DNA is TGTGCCAGCAGCTTAGTGGCAGGTGGAGGCACCGGGGAGCTGTTTTTT. The gene calls are TRBV7-2 and TRBJ2-2, with D possibly being TRBD2 (5 bases). The ends were cut back, 1 base at V and 4 bases at J, with 13 bases in the middle. This CDR3 has 16 residues. CDR1 SGHTA and CDR2 FQGNSA come from the germline V gene.